One sample yielded the 19 T cell receptor beta chains listed below, sequenced in a study of OX40 agonist ivuxolimab in advanced cancers. The table came from immunoSEQ multiplex PCR; TCRdb's copy has only in-frame clones and leaves some out. The table lists about 73,000 clones, around 89% of them singletons. The sequenced sample was CD4+ or CD8+ T cells sorted from blood, obtained in a trial of the OX40 agonist ivuxolimab. The receptors derive from an adult with an advanced solid tumor such as melanoma, head and neck, liver or kidney cancer.

There are a few counts of this clone. The chain links TRBV5-1 to TRBJ2-2; D is unresolved. This CDR3 is built from 13 residues. Germline V gene sequence: CDR1 SGHRS, CDR2 YFSETQ. Trimming stripped 7 bases from V and 1 base from J, with 8 bases between. CDR3 DNA sequence: TGCGCCAGCTCTGACTGGAACACCGGGGAGCTGTTTTTT. It specifies CASSDWNTGELFF.

The V call is TRBV5-1, the J call TRBJ2-2; 10 bases map to TRBD1. The CDR3 loop spans 15 amino acids. CDR1 and CDR2 from the germline V gene are SGHRS and YFSETQ. V trimming: 5 bases; J trimming: 5 bases; junction bases outside the gene matches: 6. The CDR3 DNA follows: TGCGCCAGCAGTGCTGACAGGGGGCGTACCGGGGAGCTGTTTTTT. It encodes CASSADRGRTGELFF.

The sample holds one count of this clone. The rearrangement links TRBV14 to TRBJ1-1; no clear D gene. With 3 bases removed from V and 3 bases from J, the gap between germline ends came to 8 bases. Germline V gene sequence: CDR1 SGHDN, CDR2 FVKESK. CDR3 length equals 13 residues. CDR3 bases: TGTGCCAGCAGCCAGGGGTTGTACACTGAAGCTTTCTTT. The encoded protein is CASSQGLYTEAFF.

This clone was detected a few times. The chain has TRBV30 and TRBJ1-1; weak D call: TRBD1 (5 bases). The ends were cut back, 0 bases at V and 4 bases at J, with 12 bases in the middle. The CDR3 spans 14 residues. The germline gives CDR1 GTSNPN, CDR2 SVGIG (reference sequence). The CDR3, as DNA: TGTGCCTGGAGTGTTGGGGGGTCGGGCACTGAAGCTTTCTTT. Its protein product is CAWSVGGSGTEAFF.

The rearrangement uses TRBV2 and TRBJ2-5; 9 bases align to TRBD1. Trimming cost V 8 bases and J 4 bases; bases outside gene matches: 8. The germline V gene encodes CDR1 SNHLY and CDR2 FYNNEI. CDR3 length equals 14 residues. CDR3 DNA sequence: TGTGCCAGCGGGGAACAGGGGGCTAGAGAGACCCAGTACTTC. The encoded protein is CASGEQGARETQYF. The entire variable domain, with the rest obtained from reference TRBV2 and TRBJ2-5, is as follows: EPEVTQTPSHQVTQMGQEVILRCVPISNHLYFYWYRQILGQKVEFLVSFYNNEISEKSEIFDDQFSVERPDGSNFTLKIRSTKLEDSAMYFCASGEQGARETQYFGPGTRLLVL.

J is TRBJ2-3 and V is TRBV9; TRBD2 matches at 10 bases. Germline V CDR1 and CDR2: SGDLS, YYNGEE. The CDR3 extends over 15 amino acids. V lost 1 base to trimming and J lost 3 bases; unmatched junction nucleotides: 2. CDR3 protein: CASSVLAGETDTQYF. The CDR3 nucleotides read TGTGCCAGCAGCGTACTAGCGGGAGAAACAGATACGCAGTATTTT.

The chain couples TRBV19 to TRBJ2-3, with 7 bases matching TRBD1. The CDR3 runs to 16 residues. V shed 3 bases and J 2 bases; nucleotides not matched to a gene: 8. Germline-derived CDR1 and CDR2 are LNHDA and SQIVND (reference sequence). Here the CDR3 reads CASSMALKGATDTQYF. The CDR3 DNA reads as TGTGCCAGTAGTATGGCCTTGAAGGGGGCCACAGATACGCAGTATTTT.

This clone was seen only once. The chain has TRBV28 and TRBJ2-2, with 7 bases that match TRBD1. This CDR3 comprises 15 residues. Unmatched junction bases numbered 10, after V lost 7 bases and J lost 5 bases. Germline V gene data show CDR1 as MDHEN and CDR2 as SYDVKM. CDR3 amino acids: CASTGRDSGTGELFF. CDR3 DNA sequence: TGTGCCAGCACCGGCCGGGACAGTGGGACCGGGGAGCTGTTTTTT.

The rearrangement uses TRBV19 and TRBJ1-2, with TRBD1 as a possible D gene (6 bases). The CDR3 runs 13 residues. Germline CDR1 LNHDA, CDR2 SQIVND (reference sequence). The V and J ends lost 6 bases and 3 bases respectively, with 11 bases between them. CDR3 in DNA: TGTGCCAGTAGGGGGGCTGGGGACTATGGCTACACCTTC. Residues: CASRGAGDYGYTF. Using reference TRBV19 and TRBJ1-2 for the parts outside the CDR3, the full variable domain is DGGITQSPKYLFRKEGQNVTLSCEQNLNHDAMYWYRQDPGQGLRLIYYSQIVNDFQKGDIAEGYSVSREKKESFPLTVTSAQKNPTAFYLCASRGAGDYGYTFGSGTRLTVV.

This clone appeared once. The V gene is TRBV4-2, the J gene TRBJ2-1, with D perhaps given as TRBD1 or TRBD2 (7 bases each). The CDR3 is made up of 17 amino acids. Trimming shortened V by 2 bases and J by 0 bases, and 14 bases separated the two germline ends. From germline, CDR1 is LGHNA and CDR2 YNFKEQ. CDR3 sequence reads: CASSQSQGGSSYNEQFF. CDR3 DNA sequence: TGTGCCAGCAGCCAATCCCAGGGGGGGAGCTCCTACAATGAGCAGTTCTTC.

The V and J genes are TRBV19 and TRBJ1-5; D is perhaps TRBD1 (5 bases). The CDR3 runs 14 residues. CDR1 and CDR2 (germline): LNHDA, SQIVND (reference sequence). Trimming took 5 bases from V and 4 from J, leaving 12 bases between them. For the CDR3, the DNA is TGTGCCAGTAGTCTCAGCAGGGCGAATCAGCCCCAGCATTTT. It encodes CASSLSRANQPQHF.

The V and J genes are TRBV18 and TRBJ1-3; D may be TRBD1 (5 bases). Germline V lookup: CDR1 KGHSH, CDR2 LQKENI. V shed 3 bases and J shed 7 bases, with 16 bases lying between them. The CDR3 is 15 amino acids. The CDR3, as DNA: TGTGCCAGCTCACCCGAGACAGTGATCGGTAACACCATATATTTT. Its protein product is CASSPETVIGNTIYF.

The rearrangement uses TRBV7-6 and TRBJ1-1, with a weak D call TRBD1 (6 bases). V was clipped by 1 base and J by 6 bases, with 12 bases between them. This CDR3 region has 14 residues. CDR1 is SGHVS and CDR2 is FNYEAQ in the germline V gene. Written as DNA, the CDR3 is TGTGCCAGCAGCTTAGGAGGGTCAGGGGCTGAAGCTTTCTTT. The encoded protein is CASSLGGSGAEAFF.

This chain uses TRBV6-5 with TRBJ1-3; D is ambiguous. The CDR3 contains 16 residues. V was trimmed by 4 bases and J by 0 bases, leaving 13 bases between them. Germline assignment: CDR1 MNHEY and CDR2 SVGAGI. CDR3 residues: CASSLLGRTSGNTIYF. The CDR3 region has the DNA TGTGCCAGCAGTTTGCTTGGACGGACCTCTGGAAACACCATATATTTT.

V usage is TRBV5-1 and J usage is TRBJ1-3, with D unclear. Per germline, CDR1 SGHRS and CDR2 YFSETQ. CDR3 length: 15 amino acids. V lost 0 bases, J lost 2 bases, and 9 bases lay in between. Here the CDR3 reads CASSLAEVAGNTIYF. CDR3 sequence (DNA): TGCGCCAGCAGCTTGGCCGAAGTAGCTGGAAACACCATATATTTT.

CDR3 residues: CASSSSGTSGQETQYF. The CDR3 DNA reads TGCGCCAGCAGCTCTTCCGGGACTAGCGGCCAAGAGACCCAGTACTTC. V is TRBV5-1 and J is TRBJ2-5; 11 bases are a match to TRBD2. Germline CDR1 and CDR2: SGHRS and YFSETQ. J was trimmed by 1 base and V by 3 bases; bases with no gene match: 5. The CDR3 extends over 16 amino acids.

As DNA, the CDR3 is TGTGCCAGCTCACCACCTACTCTGACACGGCAGTTCTTC. It translates to CASSPPTLTRQFF. The V gene is TRBV18, the J gene TRBJ2-1; D gene unclear. V was pared by 0 bases and J by 12 bases, with 12 bases between. Germline-derived CDR1 and CDR2 are KGHSH and LQKENI. The CDR3 is 13 amino acids.

The count of this clone is one. This sequence joins TRBV9 and TRBJ2-3; D call uncertain. The CDR3 consists of 18 residues. Trimming removed 5 bases from V and 2 bases from J, with 24 bases in between. Germline V gene sequence: CDR1 SGDLS, CDR2 YYNGEE. The CDR3 region is CASRTPLWAVRNTDTQYF. CDR3 in DNA: TGTGCCAGCAGGACCCCCTTGTGGGCAGTCAGAAACACAGATACGCAGTATTTT.

This chain uses TRBV11-2 with TRBJ2-7, with a tentative D call TRBD1 (6 bases). Trimming removed 6 bases from V and 6 bases from J, with 12 bases in between. The CDR3 totals 12 residues. Germline V gene lookup returns CDR1 SGHAT and CDR2 FQNNGV. CDR3 loop: CASSRTRGEQYF. CDR3 DNA sequence: TGTGCCAGCAGTCGGACCAGGGGCGAGCAGTACTTC.